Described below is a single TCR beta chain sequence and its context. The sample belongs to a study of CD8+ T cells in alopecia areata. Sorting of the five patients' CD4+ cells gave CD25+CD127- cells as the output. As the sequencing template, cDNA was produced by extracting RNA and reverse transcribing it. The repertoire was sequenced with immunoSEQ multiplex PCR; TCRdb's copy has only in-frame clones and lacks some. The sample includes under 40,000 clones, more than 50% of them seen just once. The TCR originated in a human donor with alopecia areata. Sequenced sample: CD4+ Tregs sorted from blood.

This chain's CDR3 is CASSSARGVNQPQHF. CDR3 DNA sequence: TGTGCCAGCAGCTCGGCCCGGGGAGTTAATCAGCCCCAGCATTTT. The chain couples TRBV7-8 to TRBJ1-5; D is undetermined. CDR1 SGHVS and CDR2 FQNEAQ come from the germline V gene. CDR3 length: 15 amino acids. Deletions cut 4 bases from V and 4 bases from J, with 14 bases between.